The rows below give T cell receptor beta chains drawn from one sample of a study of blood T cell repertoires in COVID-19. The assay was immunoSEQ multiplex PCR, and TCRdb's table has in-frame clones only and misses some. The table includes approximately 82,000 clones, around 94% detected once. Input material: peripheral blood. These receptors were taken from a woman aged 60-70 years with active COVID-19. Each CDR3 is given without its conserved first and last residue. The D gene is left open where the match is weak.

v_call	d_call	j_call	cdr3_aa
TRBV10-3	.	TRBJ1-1	ATQRGTEAF
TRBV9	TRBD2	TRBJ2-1	ASSVVAGGPQEQF
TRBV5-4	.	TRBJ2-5	ASSPGGRETQY
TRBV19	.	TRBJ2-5	ASSPPGLQETQY
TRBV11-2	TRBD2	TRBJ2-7	ASSLSPTSPYEQY
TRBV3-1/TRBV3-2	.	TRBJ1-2	ASSQESLTGFNYGYT
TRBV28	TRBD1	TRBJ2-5	ASSEDRGETQY
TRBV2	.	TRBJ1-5	ASRKDSSNQPQH
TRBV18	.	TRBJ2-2	ASSPRQGHTGELF
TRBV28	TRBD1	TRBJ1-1	ASSIMDRRNTEAF
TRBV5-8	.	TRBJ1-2	ASSPRGVRRGYT